By sample share, the clone carrying this T cell receptor (beta chain) is medium-sized. Its antigen remains unknown. TCRdb recomputed calls from the 5' RACE reads with MiXCR, one row per CDR3 protein. The data show roughly 6,000 distinct CDR3 sequences, roughly 15% seen once. The record originates from a study of spatial heterogeneity in lung cancer. Whole-study findings and limits: Mutation tallies in tumors tracked expanded intratumoral alpha and beta TCR counts. As ubiquitous and regional nonsynonymous mutations varied, counts of ubiquitous and regional expanded TCRs tracked them, respectively.

Time point here: sample taken at primary tumor resection. Samples were donated by 72 untreated early-stage non-small cell lung cancer patients. Extraction of whole RNA from tumor, nontumor lung or frozen PBMC preceded unsorted sequencing. The CDR3 sequence is 18 residues long. The trim removed 0 bases at V and 2 bases at J, leaving 10 bases unmatched. The germline gives CDR1 MNHEY, CDR2 SVGAGI. The chain links TRBV6-5 to TRBJ2-7; 10 nucleotides agree with TRBD2. This receptor was obtained from a male donor with early-stage non-small cell lung cancer. The specimen was lung tumor tissue, collected at surgery. This CDR3 reads CASSYSTPVAGGAYEQYF. As DNA, the CDR3 is TGTGCCAGCAGTTACTCGACACCTGTAGCGGGAGGTGCCTACGAGCAGTACTTC.